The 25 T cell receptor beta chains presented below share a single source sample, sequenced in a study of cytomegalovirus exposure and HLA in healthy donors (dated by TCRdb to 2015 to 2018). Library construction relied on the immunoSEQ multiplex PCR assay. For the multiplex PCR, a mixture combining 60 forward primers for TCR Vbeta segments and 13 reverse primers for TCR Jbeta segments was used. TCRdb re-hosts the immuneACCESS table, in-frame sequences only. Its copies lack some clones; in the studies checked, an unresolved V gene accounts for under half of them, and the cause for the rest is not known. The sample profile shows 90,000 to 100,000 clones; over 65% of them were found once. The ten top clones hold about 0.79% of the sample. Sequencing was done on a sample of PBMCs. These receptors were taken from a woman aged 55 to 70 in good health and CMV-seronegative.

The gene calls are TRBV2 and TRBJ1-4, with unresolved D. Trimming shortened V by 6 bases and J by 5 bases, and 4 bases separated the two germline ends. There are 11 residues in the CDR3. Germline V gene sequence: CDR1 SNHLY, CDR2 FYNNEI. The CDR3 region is CASSTNEKLFF. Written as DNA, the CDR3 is TGTGCCAGCAGCACAAATGAAAAACTGTTTTTT. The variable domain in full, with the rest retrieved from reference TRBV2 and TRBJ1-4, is EPEVTQTPSHQVTQMGQEVILRCVPISNHLYFYWYRQILGQKVEFLVSFYNNEISEKSEIFDDQFSVERPDGSNFTLKIRSTKLEDSAMYFCASSTNEKLFFGSGTQLSVL.

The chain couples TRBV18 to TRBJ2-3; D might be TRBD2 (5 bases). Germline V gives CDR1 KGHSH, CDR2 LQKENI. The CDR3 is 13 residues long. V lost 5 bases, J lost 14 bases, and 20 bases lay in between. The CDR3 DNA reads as TGTGCCAGCTCAGCTCCGGTACCCGAGGGAACGTATTTT. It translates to CASSAPVPEGTYF.

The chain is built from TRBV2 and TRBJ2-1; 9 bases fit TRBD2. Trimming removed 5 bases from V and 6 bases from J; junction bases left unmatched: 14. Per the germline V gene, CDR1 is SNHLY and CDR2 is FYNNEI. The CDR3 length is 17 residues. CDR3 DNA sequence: TGTGCCAGCAGTCCTACCTTGGGTAGCGGGAGACCCAATGAGCAGTTCTTC. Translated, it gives CASSPTLGSGRPNEQFF.

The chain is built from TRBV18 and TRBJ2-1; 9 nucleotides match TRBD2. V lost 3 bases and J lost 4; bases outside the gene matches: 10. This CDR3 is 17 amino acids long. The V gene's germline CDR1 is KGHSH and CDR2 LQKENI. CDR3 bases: TGTGCCAGCTCACCCGATGGGGGTAGCGGGAGATACAATGAGCAGTTCTTC. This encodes CASSPDGGSGRYNEQFF.

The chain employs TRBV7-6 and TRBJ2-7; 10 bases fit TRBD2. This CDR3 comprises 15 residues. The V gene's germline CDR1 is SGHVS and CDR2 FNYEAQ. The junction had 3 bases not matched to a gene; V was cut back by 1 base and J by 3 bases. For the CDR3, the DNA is TGTGCCAGCAGCTTAGGGACTAGCGGAGTCTACGAGCAGTACTTC. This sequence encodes CASSLGTSGVYEQYF.

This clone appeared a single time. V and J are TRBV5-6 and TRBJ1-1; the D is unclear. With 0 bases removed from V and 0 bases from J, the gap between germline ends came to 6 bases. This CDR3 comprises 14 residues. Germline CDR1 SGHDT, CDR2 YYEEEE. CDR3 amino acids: CASSLVAVNTEAFF. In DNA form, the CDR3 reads TGTGCCAGCAGCTTGGTGGCAGTGAACACTGAAGCTTTCTTT.

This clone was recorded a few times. As DNA, the CDR3 is TGTGCTAGTGGTCCCCCGTGGGGGGGGAGCAATCAGCCCCAGCATTTT. Its protein product is CASGPPWGGSNQPQHF. The rearrangement joins TRBV12-5 to TRBJ1-5; D possibly corresponds to TRBD1 (5 bases). Trimming took off 5 bases at V and 1 base at J, with 15 bases between the two ends. The CDR3 extends over 16 amino acids. Germline V gene sequence: CDR1 LGHNT, CDR2 FRNRAP.

The CDR3 loop is CASSLGRGTGTGNTIYF. Written as DNA, the CDR3 is TGTGCCAGCAGCTTGGGCCGGGGGACAGGGACGGGAAACACCATATATTTT. The chain links TRBV5-6 to TRBJ1-3; 9 positions agree with TRBD1. The CDR3 extends over 17 amino acids. The V and J ends lost 0 bases and 4 bases, in that order; junction bases with no gene match: 8. Germline assignment: CDR1 SGHDT and CDR2 YYEEEE.

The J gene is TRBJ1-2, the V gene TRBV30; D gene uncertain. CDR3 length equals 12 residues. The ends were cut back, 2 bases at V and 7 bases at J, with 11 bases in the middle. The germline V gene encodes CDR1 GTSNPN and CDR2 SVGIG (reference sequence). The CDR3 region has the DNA TGTGCCTGGAGTTCGGCAGGCTTTGGCTACACCTTC. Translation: CAWSSAGFGYTF.

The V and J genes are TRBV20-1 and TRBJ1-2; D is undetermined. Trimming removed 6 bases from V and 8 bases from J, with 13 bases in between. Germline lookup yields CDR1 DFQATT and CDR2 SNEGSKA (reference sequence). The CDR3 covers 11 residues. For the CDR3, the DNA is TGCAGTGCCGCACCTTCCGGGGGCTACACCTTC. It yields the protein CSAAPSGGYTF.

CDR3 bases: TGTGCCAGCATATTAGGACAGGGACTAGCCAAAAACATTCAGTACTTC. It specifies CASILGQGLAKNIQYF. This chain links TRBV2 with TRBJ2-4; 8 bases agree with TRBD1. Unmatched junction bases numbered 8, after V lost 7 bases and J lost 0 bases. CDR1 is SNHLY, CDR2 FYNNEI, per germline. CDR3 length: 16 amino acids.

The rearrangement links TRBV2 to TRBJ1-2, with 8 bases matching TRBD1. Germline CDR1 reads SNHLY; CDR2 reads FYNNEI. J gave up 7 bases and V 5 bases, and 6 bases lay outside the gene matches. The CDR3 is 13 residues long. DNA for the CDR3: TGTGCCAGCAGTAGCGATCAGGGGGCTGGCTACACCTTC. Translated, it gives CASSSDQGAGYTF.

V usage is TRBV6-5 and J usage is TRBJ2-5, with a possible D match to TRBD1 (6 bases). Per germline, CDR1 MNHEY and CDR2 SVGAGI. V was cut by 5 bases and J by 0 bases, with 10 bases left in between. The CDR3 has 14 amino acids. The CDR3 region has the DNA TGTGCCAGCAGTCTTGGACAGCACCAAGAGACCCAGTACTTC. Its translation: CASSLGQHQETQYF.

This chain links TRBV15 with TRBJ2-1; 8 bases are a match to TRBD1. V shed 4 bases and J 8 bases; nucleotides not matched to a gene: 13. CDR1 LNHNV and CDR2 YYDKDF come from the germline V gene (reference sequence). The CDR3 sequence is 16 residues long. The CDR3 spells CATSNNAGGLGDEQFF. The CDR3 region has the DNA TGTGCCACCAGCAATAACGCAGGGGGCTTAGGTGATGAGCAGTTCTTC.

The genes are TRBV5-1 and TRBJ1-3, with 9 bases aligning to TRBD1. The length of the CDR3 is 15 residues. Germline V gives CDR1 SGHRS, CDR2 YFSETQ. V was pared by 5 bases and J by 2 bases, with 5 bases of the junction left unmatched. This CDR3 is CASRQQGAAGNTIYF. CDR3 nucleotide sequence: TGCGCCAGCAGACAACAGGGGGCTGCTGGAAACACCATATATTTT.

CDR3 protein: CASSLELDYGYTF. CDR3 bases: TGCGCCAGCAGCTTGGAACTCGACTATGGCTACACCTTC. The rearrangement joins TRBV5-1 to TRBJ1-2; D remains ambiguous. Trimming removed 0 bases from V and 3 bases from J, with 6 bases in between. CDR3 size: 13 residues. Germline CDR1 SGHRS, CDR2 YFSETQ.

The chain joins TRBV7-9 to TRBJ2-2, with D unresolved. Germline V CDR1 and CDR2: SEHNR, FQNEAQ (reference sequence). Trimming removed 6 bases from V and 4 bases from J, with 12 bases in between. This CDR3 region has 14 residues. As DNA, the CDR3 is TGTGCCAGCAGGCCCGGGTCCTCCACCGGGGAGCTGTTTTTT. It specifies CASRPGSSTGELFF.

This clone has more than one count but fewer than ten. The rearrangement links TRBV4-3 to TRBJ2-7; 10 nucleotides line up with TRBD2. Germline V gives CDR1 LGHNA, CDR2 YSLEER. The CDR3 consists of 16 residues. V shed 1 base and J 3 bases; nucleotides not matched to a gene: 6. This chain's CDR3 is CASSQALAGEGYEQYF. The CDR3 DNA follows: TGCGCCAGCAGCCAAGCTCTAGCGGGAGAAGGCTACGAGCAGTACTTC.

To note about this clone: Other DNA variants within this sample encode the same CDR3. The CDR3 reads CASSIGGDTQYF. The CDR3, as DNA: TGTGCCAGTAGTATAGGAGGGGATACGCAGTATTTT. The chain has TRBV19 and TRBJ2-3, with D perhaps TRBD2 (5 bases). The CDR3 is made up of 12 amino acids. Trimming left V 1 base short and J 6 bases short, with 5 bases between. Germline V CDR1 and CDR2: LNHDA, SQIVND (reference sequence). The whole variable domain, remainder taken from reference TRBV19 and TRBJ2-3, is DGGITQSPKYLFRKEGQNVTLSCEQNLNHDAMYWYRQDPGQGLRLIYYSQIVNDFQKGDIAEGYSVSREKKESFPLTVTSAQKNPTAFYLCASSIGGDTQYFGPGTRLTVL.

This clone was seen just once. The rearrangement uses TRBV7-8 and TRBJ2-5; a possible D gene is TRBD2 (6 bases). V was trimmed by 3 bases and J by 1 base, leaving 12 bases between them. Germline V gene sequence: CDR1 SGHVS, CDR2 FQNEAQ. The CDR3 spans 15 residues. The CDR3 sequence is CASSLTSGPQETQYF. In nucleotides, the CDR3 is TGTGCCAGCAGCTTGACGAGCGGGCCCCAAGAGACCCAGTACTTC.

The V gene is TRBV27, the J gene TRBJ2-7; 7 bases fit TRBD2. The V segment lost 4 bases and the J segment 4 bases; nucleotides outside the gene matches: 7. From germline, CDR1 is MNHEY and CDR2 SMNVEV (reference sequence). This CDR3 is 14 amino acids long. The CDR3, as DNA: TGTGCCAGCAGTTCGAGCGGGGTACGGTACGAGCAGTACTTC. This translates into CASSSSGVRYEQYF.

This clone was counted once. The CDR3 sequence: CASSDRLGGEETQYF. The CDR3 nucleotides read TGTGCCAGCAGTGACCGACTAGGTGGAGAAGAGACCCAGTACTTC. The chain recombines TRBV25-1 with TRBJ2-5; D is possibly TRBD2 (6 bases). The germline gives CDR1 MGHDK, CDR2 SYGVNS. The CDR3 has 15 residues. The V end lost 3 bases, the J end lost 3 bases, and 14 bases lay between the germline ends.

This CDR3 is CASSPSGAGEQYF. The CDR3 nucleotides are TGTGCCAGCAGCCCCAGTGGGGCAGGCGAGCAGTACTTC. V usage is TRBV27 and J usage is TRBJ2-7, with D perhaps matching TRBD1 (5 bases). Trimming stripped 6 bases from V and 6 bases from J, with 15 bases between. Germline V gives CDR1 MNHEY, CDR2 SMNVEV (reference sequence). The CDR3 is 13 residues long.

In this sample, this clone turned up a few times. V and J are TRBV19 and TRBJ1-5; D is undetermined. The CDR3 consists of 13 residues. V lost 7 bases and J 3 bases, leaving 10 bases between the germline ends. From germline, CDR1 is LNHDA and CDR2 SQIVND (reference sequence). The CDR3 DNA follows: TGTGCCAGTATCCTGACACACAATCAGCCCCAGCATTTT. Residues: CASILTHNQPQHF.

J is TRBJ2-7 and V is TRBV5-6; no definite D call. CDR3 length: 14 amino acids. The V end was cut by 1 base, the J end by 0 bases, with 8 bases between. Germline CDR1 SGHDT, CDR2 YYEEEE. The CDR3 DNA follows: TGTGCCAGCAGCTTGTTCGCGAACTCCTACGAGCAGTACTTC. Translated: CASSLFANSYEQYF.